A selection of T cell receptor beta chains follows, all from one sample in a study of blood T cell repertoires in COVID-19. Measured with immunoSEQ multiplex PCR; TCRdb has only the in-frame clones, and not every one. This table holds about 88,000 clones, approximately 89% found once. The specimen was peripheral blood. The source is a man aged 80 or over with acute or convalescent COVID-19. Both conserved end residues are part of each CDR3. A D gene is named only where the DNA matches it firmly. Size is stated for part of the rows, as once, few or many counts, or as a class when the clone is expanded.

v_gene: TRBV7-9
abundance: .
j_gene: TRBJ1-1
d_gene: .
CDR3nt: TGTGCCAGCATCAATTTCGGGAGGGTCACTGAAGCTTTCTTT
CDR3aa: CASINFGRVTEAFF

v_gene: TRBV7-8
abundance: .
j_gene: TRBJ1-1
d_gene: .
CDR3nt: TGTGCCAGCAGCCGTACAGGAAATGCTGAAGCTTTCTTT
CDR3aa: CASSRTGNAEAFF

v_gene: TRBV4-1
abundance: .
j_gene: TRBJ2-1
d_gene: TRBD2
CDR3nt: TGCGCCAGCAGCCATTCCCTAGCGGGGGGCTCCTACAATGAGCAGTTCTTC
CDR3aa: CASSHSLAGGSYNEQFF

v_gene: TRBV6-5
abundance: .
j_gene: TRBJ2-3
d_gene: .
CDR3nt: TGTGCCAGCAGTTACAAGGCGGCACTCACAGATACGCAGTATTTT
CDR3aa: CASSYKAALTDTQYF

v_gene: TRBV7-9
abundance: .
j_gene: TRBJ1-2
d_gene: .
CDR3nt: TGTGCCAGCAGCCCTTCCGGGGATACTAACTATGGCTACACCTTC
CDR3aa: CASSPSGDTNYGYTF

v_gene: TRBV7-2
abundance: few
j_gene: TRBJ1-1
d_gene: .
CDR3nt: TGTGCCAGCAGCTTTCTCCCAGGGATGAACACTGAAGCTTTCTTT
CDR3aa: CASSFLPGMNTEAFF

v_gene: TRBV5-1
abundance: .
j_gene: TRBJ2-7
d_gene: TRBD2
CDR3nt: TGCGCCAGCAGCCCGCGGGGCGGGAGGGCCAACGAGCAGTACTTC
CDR3aa: CASSPRGGRANEQYF

v_gene: TRBV5-1
abundance: .
j_gene: TRBJ1-1
d_gene: .
CDR3nt: TGCGCCAGCAGCTTGGCCCCGGGGACTGAAGCTTTCTTT
CDR3aa: CASSLAPGTEAFF

v_gene: TRBV2
abundance: once
j_gene: TRBJ1-5
d_gene: TRBD1
CDR3nt: TGTGCCAGCAGTTTTGGGACAGGGAACAATCAGCCCCAGCATTTT
CDR3aa: CASSFGTGNNQPQHF

v_gene: TRBV29-1
abundance: .
j_gene: TRBJ2-5
d_gene: TRBD2
CDR3nt: TGCAGCGTTGCTGCTAGCGGTTGGTACCAAGAGACCCAGTACTTC
CDR3aa: CSVAASGWYQETQYF

v_gene: TRBV28
abundance: .
j_gene: TRBJ2-7
d_gene: TRBD2
CDR3nt: TGTGCCAGCACCGATAGCGGGAGGGCCTACGAGCAGTACTTC
CDR3aa: CASTDSGRAYEQYF

v_gene: TRBV19
abundance: .
j_gene: TRBJ2-1
d_gene: TRBD1
CDR3nt: TGTGCCAGTAGTATAGGACAGGGGGCTATCCCGAGCTCCTACAATGAGCAGTTCTTC
CDR3aa: CASSIGQGAIPSSYNEQFF

v_gene: TRBV12-3/TRBV12-4
abundance: .
j_gene: TRBJ1-1
d_gene: TRBD1
CDR3nt: TGTGCCAGCAATGACAGGGGGAACACTGAAGCTTTCTTT
CDR3aa: CASNDRGNTEAFF

v_gene: TRBV29-1
abundance: .
j_gene: TRBJ2-3
d_gene: TRBD2
CDR3nt: TGCAGCGTTGCGCCTAGCGGGAGGCGGGGTACAGATACGCAGTATTTT
CDR3aa: CSVAPSGRRGTDTQYF

v_gene: TRBV30
abundance: .
j_gene: TRBJ1-1
d_gene: .
CDR3nt: TGTGCCTGGAGCCCTTACACTGAAGCTTTCTTT
CDR3aa: CAWSPYTEAFF

v_gene: TRBV27
abundance: .
j_gene: TRBJ1-3
d_gene: .
CDR3nt: TGTGCCAGCAGTTTATCGTGGGCAGCACTAAACACCATATATTTT
CDR3aa: CASSLSWAALNTIYF

v_gene: TRBV18
abundance: .
j_gene: TRBJ2-1
d_gene: TRBD1
CDR3nt: TGTGCCAGCTCACCACCGGGACAGGTTTACAATGAGCAGTTCTTC
CDR3aa: CASSPPGQVYNEQFF

v_gene: TRBV12-5
abundance: .
j_gene: TRBJ1-5
d_gene: .
CDR3nt: TGTGCTAGTGGTTTTCAGGGGAACCAGCCCCAGCATTTT
CDR3aa: CASGFQGNQPQHF

v_gene: TRBV6-2/TRBV6-3
abundance: .
j_gene: TRBJ1-2
d_gene: .
CDR3nt: TGTGCCAGCAGTTCAGGGTTTGATGGCTACACCTTC
CDR3aa: CASSSGFDGYTF

v_gene: TRBV4-3
abundance: .
j_gene: TRBJ2-2
d_gene: .
CDR3nt: TGCGCCAGCAGCTTCACCGGGACTCAGAACACCGGGGAGCTGTTTTTT
CDR3aa: CASSFTGTQNTGELFF

v_gene: TRBV27
abundance: .
j_gene: TRBJ1-6
d_gene: TRBD1
CDR3nt: TGTGCCAGCAGTCTTCAGGACAGGGTACATAATTCACCCCTCCACTTT
CDR3aa: CASSLQDRVHNSPLHF

v_gene: TRBV7-9
abundance: .
j_gene: TRBJ2-7
d_gene: .
CDR3nt: TGTGCCAGCAGCATAAATACCTACGAGCAGTACTTC
CDR3aa: CASSINTYEQYF

v_gene: TRBV4-2
abundance: .
j_gene: TRBJ2-5
d_gene: TRBD2
CDR3nt: TGTGCCAGCAGCCGGGCGGGAGGGAAAGAGACCCAGTACTTC
CDR3aa: CASSRAGGKETQYF

v_gene: TRBV18
abundance: .
j_gene: TRBJ1-5
d_gene: .
CDR3nt: TGTGCCAGCTCACGCGAGCCAGGGCGAAATCAGCCCCAGCATTTT
CDR3aa: CASSREPGRNQPQHF

v_gene: TRBV7-2
abundance: .
j_gene: TRBJ1-5
d_gene: TRBD1
CDR3nt: TGTGCCAGCAGCAGGGACAGGGAAGGCAATCAGCCCCAGCATTTT
CDR3aa: CASSRDREGNQPQHF

v_gene: TRBV18
abundance: .
j_gene: TRBJ1-2
d_gene: TRBD1
CDR3nt: TGTGCCAGCTCATTACAGGGGGTGGATGGCTACACCTTC
CDR3aa: CASSLQGVDGYTF

v_gene: TRBV18
abundance: .
j_gene: TRBJ1-1
d_gene: .
CDR3nt: TGTGCCAGCTCACCAGGGCAGGGCGGCACTGAAGCTTTCTTT
CDR3aa: CASSPGQGGTEAFF

v_gene: TRBV11-1
abundance: once
j_gene: TRBJ2-7
d_gene: TRBD2
CDR3nt: TGTGCCAGCAGCCCAAGACTAGCGGGAGTCGAGCAGTACTTC
CDR3aa: CASSPRLAGVEQYF

v_gene: TRBV11-2
abundance: .
j_gene: TRBJ2-1
d_gene: .
CDR3nt: TGTGCCAGCAGCTTAGGAAGGACTTACAATGAGCAGTTCTTC
CDR3aa: CASSLGRTYNEQFF

v_gene: TRBV7-2
abundance: .
j_gene: TRBJ2-1
d_gene: .
CDR3nt: TGTGCCAGCAGCTTAGTCGTACTGATGAATGAGCAGTTCTTC
CDR3aa: CASSLVVLMNEQFF

v_gene: TRBV11-1
abundance: .
j_gene: TRBJ2-5
d_gene: TRBD2
CDR3nt: TGTGCCAGCAGATCCCTAGCGGGAGGTAGAGAGACCCAGTACTTC
CDR3aa: CASRSLAGGRETQYF

v_gene: TRBV20-1
abundance: .
j_gene: TRBJ1-2
d_gene: TRBD1
CDR3nt: TGCAGTGCTAGTCCACAGGGGACAACCTATGGCTACACCTTC
CDR3aa: CSASPQGTTYGYTF

v_gene: TRBV6-6
abundance: .
j_gene: TRBJ1-1
d_gene: .
CDR3nt: TGTGCCAGCAGTTACTTGGGCCCGGACACTGAAGCTTTCTTT
CDR3aa: CASSYLGPDTEAFF

v_gene: TRBV18
abundance: .
j_gene: TRBJ1-1
d_gene: TRBD1
CDR3nt: TGTGCCAGCTCGCGAGACCAGGGGGCAGAGGGTGAAGCTTTCTTT
CDR3aa: CASSRDQGAEGEAFF

v_gene: TRBV18
abundance: .
j_gene: TRBJ1-1
d_gene: .
CDR3nt: TGTGCCAGCTCACCTATAGGGGGGAACACTGAAGCTTTCTTT
CDR3aa: CASSPIGGNTEAFF

v_gene: TRBV24-1
abundance: .
j_gene: TRBJ2-3
d_gene: TRBD1
CDR3nt: TGTGCCACCAGTGGTTTCGCGGGGACAGGGTATTCGGATACGCAGTATTTT
CDR3aa: CATSGFAGTGYSDTQYF

v_gene: TRBV27
abundance: .
j_gene: TRBJ1-4
d_gene: TRBD1
CDR3nt: TGTGCCAGCAGCCAACTTGACAGGGTAGTTAGCCTTAAAAAACTGTTTTTT
CDR3aa: CASSQLDRVVSLKKLFF

v_gene: TRBV5-1
abundance: .
j_gene: TRBJ1-2
d_gene: .
CDR3nt: TGCGCCAGCAGCCTAACAGACAGTTTCAACTATGGCTACACCTTC
CDR3aa: CASSLTDSFNYGYTF

v_gene: TRBV15
abundance: once
j_gene: TRBJ1-2
d_gene: .
CDR3nt: TGTGCCACCAGCAGAGAAAACAGACGTGGCTACACCTTC
CDR3aa: CATSRENRRGYTF

v_gene: TRBV19
abundance: .
j_gene: TRBJ1-5
d_gene: .
CDR3nt: TGTGCCAGTAGTATCTTAACCCAGGGCAATCAGCCCCAGCATTTT
CDR3aa: CASSILTQGNQPQHF

v_gene: TRBV28
abundance: .
j_gene: TRBJ1-2
d_gene: TRBD1
CDR3nt: TGTGCCAGCAGTTTAGACCGGGACAGGGCCTATGGCTACACCTTC
CDR3aa: CASSLDRDRAYGYTF

v_gene: TRBV12-1
abundance: .
j_gene: TRBJ2-2
d_gene: .
CDR3nt: TGTGCCAGCAGTTGTGGGCTTCACACCGGGGAGCTGTTTTTT
CDR3aa: CASSCGLHTGELFF

v_gene: TRBV7-3
abundance: .
j_gene: TRBJ2-1
d_gene: TRBD1
CDR3nt: TGTGCCAGCAGCTTCGGACAGGGGGCAATGGATGAGCAGTTCTTC
CDR3aa: CASSFGQGAMDEQFF

v_gene: TRBV11-2
abundance: .
j_gene: TRBJ1-2
d_gene: TRBD1
CDR3nt: TGTGCCAGCAGCTCCAGGACAGGCTCTGGCTACACCTTC
CDR3aa: CASSSRTGSGYTF

v_gene: TRBV9
abundance: .
j_gene: TRBJ2-1
d_gene: TRBD2
CDR3nt: TGTGCCAGCAGCGTAAGGCGGGAGGGGTCATACAATGAGCAGTTCTTC
CDR3aa: CASSVRREGSYNEQFF

v_gene: TRBV12-3/TRBV12-4
abundance: .
j_gene: TRBJ1-5
d_gene: .
CDR3nt: TGTGCCAGCAGCCGAGGGTTGAATCAGCCCCAGCATTTT
CDR3aa: CASSRGLNQPQHF

v_gene: TRBV3-1/TRBV3-2
abundance: .
j_gene: TRBJ1-5
d_gene: TRBD1
CDR3nt: TGTGCCAGCAGCCAGGGCAGGGGGATCAATCAGCCCCAGCATTTT
CDR3aa: CASSQGRGINQPQHF

v_gene: TRBV3-1/TRBV3-2
abundance: once
j_gene: TRBJ2-1
d_gene: TRBD1
CDR3nt: TGTGCCAGCAGCCCCCGGACAGGCACACTGGGGCAGTTCTTC
CDR3aa: CASSPRTGTLGQFF

v_gene: TRBV3-1/TRBV3-2
abundance: few
j_gene: TRBJ2-7
d_gene: TRBD1
CDR3nt: TGTGCCAGCAGCCAAGGAGTTGTTCAGGGGGCACGGGAGCAGTACTTC
CDR3aa: CASSQGVVQGAREQYF

v_gene: TRBV7-3
abundance: few
j_gene: TRBJ2-2
d_gene: TRBD2
CDR3nt: TGTGCCAGCAGCCAGCAGGGACTAGGTTTTTCCGGGGAGCTGTTTTTT
CDR3aa: CASSQQGLGFSGELFF

v_gene: TRBV12-5
abundance: .
j_gene: TRBJ2-7
d_gene: TRBD1
CDR3nt: TGTGCTAGTGGTTTAGAAACCCCGGGACAGGGTTCCGCACTCTTCTTC
CDR3aa: CASGLETPGQGSALFF

v_gene: TRBV19
abundance: .
j_gene: TRBJ1-5
d_gene: TRBD1
CDR3nt: TGTGCCAGTAGCTTTACAGGGGGTTATAGCAATCAGCCCCAGCATTTT
CDR3aa: CASSFTGGYSNQPQHF